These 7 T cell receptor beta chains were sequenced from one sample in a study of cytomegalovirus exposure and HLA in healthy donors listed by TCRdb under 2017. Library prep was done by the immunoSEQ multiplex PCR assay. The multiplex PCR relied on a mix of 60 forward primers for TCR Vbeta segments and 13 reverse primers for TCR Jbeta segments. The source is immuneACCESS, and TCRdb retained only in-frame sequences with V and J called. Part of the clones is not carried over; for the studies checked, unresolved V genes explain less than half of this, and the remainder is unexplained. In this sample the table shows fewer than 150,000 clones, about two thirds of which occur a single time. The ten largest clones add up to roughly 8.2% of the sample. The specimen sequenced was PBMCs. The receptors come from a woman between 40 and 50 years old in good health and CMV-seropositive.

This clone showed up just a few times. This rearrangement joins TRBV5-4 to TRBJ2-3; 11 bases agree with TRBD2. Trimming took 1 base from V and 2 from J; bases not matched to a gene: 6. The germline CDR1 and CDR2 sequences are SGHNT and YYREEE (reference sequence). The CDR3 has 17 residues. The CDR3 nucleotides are TGTGCCAGCAGCTTGTCTGCTAGCGGGGGGTACACAGATACGCAGTATTTT. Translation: CASSLSASGGYTDTQYF.

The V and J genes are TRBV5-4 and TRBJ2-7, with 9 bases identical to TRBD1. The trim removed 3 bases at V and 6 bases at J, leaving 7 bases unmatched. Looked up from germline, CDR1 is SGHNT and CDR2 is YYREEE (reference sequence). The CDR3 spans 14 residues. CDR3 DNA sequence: TGTGCCAGCAGCTGGGACAGGGAGATTAGCGAGCAGTACTTC. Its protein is CASSWDREISEQYF.

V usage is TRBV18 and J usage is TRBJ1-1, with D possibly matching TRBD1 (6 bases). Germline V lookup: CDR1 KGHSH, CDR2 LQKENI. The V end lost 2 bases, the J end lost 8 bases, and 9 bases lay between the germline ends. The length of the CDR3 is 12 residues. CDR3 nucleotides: TGTGCCAGCTCACCAGAGGGGGTGGAAGCTTTCTTT. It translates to CASSPEGVEAFF.

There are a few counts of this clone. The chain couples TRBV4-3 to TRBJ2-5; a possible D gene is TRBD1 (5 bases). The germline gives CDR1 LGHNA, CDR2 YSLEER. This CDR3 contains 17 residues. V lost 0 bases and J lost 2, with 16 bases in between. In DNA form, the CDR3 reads TGCGCCAGCAGCCAAGAACTGGGCGCAGGGCGGCAAGAGACCCAGTACTTC. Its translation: CASSQELGAGRQETQYF.

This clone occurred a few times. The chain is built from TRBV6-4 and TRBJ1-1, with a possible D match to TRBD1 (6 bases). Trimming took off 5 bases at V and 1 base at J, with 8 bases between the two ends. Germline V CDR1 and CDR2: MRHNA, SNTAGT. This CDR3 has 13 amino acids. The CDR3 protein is CASSYRANTEAFF. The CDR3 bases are TGTGCCAGCAGTTACAGGGCGAACACTGAAGCTTTCTTT.

CDR3 DNA sequence: TGCAGCGTGCCCGGGACTTATGACTACAATGAGCAGTTCTTC. Protein product: CSVPGTYDYNEQFF. The rearrangement joins TRBV29-1 to TRBJ2-1; D is perhaps TRBD2 (6 bases). V lost 6 bases to trimming and J lost 3 bases, with 15 bases between them. In germline, CDR1 is SQVTM, CDR2 ANQGSEA. CDR3 length equals 14 residues.

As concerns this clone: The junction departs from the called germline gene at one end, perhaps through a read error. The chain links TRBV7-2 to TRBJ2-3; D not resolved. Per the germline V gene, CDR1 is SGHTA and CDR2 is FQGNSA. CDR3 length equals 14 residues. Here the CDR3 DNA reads TGTGCCAGCAGGTTAGACGGTAATACAGATACGCAGTATTTT. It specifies CASRLDGNTDTQYF.